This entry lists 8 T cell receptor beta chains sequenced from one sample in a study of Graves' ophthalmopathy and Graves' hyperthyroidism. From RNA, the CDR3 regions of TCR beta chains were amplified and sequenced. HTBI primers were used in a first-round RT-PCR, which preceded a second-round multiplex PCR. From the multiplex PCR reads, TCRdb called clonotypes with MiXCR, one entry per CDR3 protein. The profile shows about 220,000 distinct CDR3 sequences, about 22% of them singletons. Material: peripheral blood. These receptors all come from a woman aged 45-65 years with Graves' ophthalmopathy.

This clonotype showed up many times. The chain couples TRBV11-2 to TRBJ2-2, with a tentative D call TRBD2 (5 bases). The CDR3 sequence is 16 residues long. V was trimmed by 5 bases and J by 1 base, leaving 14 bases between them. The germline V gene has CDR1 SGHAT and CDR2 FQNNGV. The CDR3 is CASSPQAGVNTGELFF. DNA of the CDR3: TGTGCCAGCAGCCCTCAAGCCGGGGTGAACACCGGGGAGCTGTTTTTT.

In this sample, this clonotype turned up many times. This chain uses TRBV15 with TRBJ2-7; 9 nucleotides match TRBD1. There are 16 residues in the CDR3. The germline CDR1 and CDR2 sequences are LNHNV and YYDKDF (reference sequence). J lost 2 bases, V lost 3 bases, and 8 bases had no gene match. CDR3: CATSSGPGQGPYEQYF. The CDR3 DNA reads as TGTGCCACCAGCAGCGGTCCTGGACAGGGGCCCTACGAGCAGTACTTC.

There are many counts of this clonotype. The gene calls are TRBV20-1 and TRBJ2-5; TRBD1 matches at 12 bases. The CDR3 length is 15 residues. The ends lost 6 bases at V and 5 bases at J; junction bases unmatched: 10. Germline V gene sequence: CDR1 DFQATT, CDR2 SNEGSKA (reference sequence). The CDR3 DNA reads TGCAGTGCCGATTCGGGACAGGGGGCCAGGGAGACCCAGTACTTC. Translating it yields CSADSGQGARETQYF.

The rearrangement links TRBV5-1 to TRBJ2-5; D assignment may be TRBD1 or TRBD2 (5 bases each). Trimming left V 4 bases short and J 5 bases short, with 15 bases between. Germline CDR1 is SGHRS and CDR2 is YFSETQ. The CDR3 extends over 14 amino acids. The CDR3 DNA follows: TGCGCCAGCAGCCCCGGGGCTGAGCGGGAGACCCAGTACTTC. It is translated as CASSPGAERETQYF.

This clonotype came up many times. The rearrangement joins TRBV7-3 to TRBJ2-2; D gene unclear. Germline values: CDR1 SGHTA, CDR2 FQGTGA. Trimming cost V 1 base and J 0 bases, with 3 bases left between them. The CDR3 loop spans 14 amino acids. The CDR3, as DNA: TGTGCCAGCAGCTTAAGGCCGAACACCGGGGAGCTGTTTTTT. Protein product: CASSLRPNTGELFF.

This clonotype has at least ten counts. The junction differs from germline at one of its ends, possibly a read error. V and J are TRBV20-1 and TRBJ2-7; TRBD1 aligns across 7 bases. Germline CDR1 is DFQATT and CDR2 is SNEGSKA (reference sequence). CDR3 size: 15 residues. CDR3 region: CSAIPSRDSASEHSF. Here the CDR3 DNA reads TGCAGTGCTATTCCCTCCCGGGACAGCGCTTCCGAGCACTCATTC.

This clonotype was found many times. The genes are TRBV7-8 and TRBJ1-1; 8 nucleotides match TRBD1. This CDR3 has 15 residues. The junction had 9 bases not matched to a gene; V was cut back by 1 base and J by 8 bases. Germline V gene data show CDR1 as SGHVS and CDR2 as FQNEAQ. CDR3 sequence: CASSLGGAGGYEAFF. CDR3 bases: TGTGCCAGCAGCTTAGGCGGGGCAGGGGGCTACGAAGCTTTCTTT.

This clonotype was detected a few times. The chain's CDR3 is CASSIKEVPGPQHF. CDR3 DNA sequence: TGTGCCAGTAGTATTAAGGAGGTCCCCGGGCCCCAGCATTTT. V usage is TRBV19 and J usage is TRBJ1-5; D call uncertain. The V gene lost 3 bases and the J gene lost 9 bases, with 15 bases spanning the gap. The CDR3 contains 14 residues. CDR1 is LNHDA and CDR2 is SQIVND in the germline V gene (reference sequence).